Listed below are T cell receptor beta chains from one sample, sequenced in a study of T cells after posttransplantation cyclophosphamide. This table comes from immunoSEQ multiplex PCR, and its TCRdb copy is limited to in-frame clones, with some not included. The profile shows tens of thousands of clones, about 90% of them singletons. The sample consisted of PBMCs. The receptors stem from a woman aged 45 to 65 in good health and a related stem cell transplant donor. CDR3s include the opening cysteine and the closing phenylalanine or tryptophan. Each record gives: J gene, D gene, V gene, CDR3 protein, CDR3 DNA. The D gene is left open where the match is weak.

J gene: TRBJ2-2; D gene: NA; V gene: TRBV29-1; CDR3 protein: CSTQEGPGELFF; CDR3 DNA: TGCAGCACCCAGGAGGGGCCCGGGGAGCTGTTTTTT
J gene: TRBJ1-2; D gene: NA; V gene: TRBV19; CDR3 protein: CASSIAQANYGYTF; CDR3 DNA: TGTGCCAGTAGTATTGCTCAGGCCAACTATGGCTACACCTTC
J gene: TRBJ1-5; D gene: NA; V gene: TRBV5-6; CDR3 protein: CASSFFRGLSNQPQHF; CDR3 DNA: TGTGCCAGCAGCTTTTTCAGGGGCCTAAGCAATCAGCCCCAGCATTTT
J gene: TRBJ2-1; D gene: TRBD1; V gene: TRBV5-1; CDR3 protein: CASSLVGTDNEQFF; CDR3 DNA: TGCGCCAGCAGCTTGGTTGGGACAGACAATGAGCAGTTCTTC
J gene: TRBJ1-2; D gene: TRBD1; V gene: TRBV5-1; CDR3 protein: CASSLDRGTYGYTF; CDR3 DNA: TGCGCCAGCAGCTTGGACAGGGGGACCTATGGCTACACCTTC
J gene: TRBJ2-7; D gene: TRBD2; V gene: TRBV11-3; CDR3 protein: CASSPSGGSSYEQYF; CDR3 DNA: TGTGCCAGCAGTCCCAGCGGGGGAAGCTCCTACGAGCAGTACTTC
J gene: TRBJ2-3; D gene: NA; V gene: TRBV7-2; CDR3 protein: CASSLGAGDTQYF; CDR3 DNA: TGTGCCAGCAGCTTAGGGGCGGGAGATACGCAGTATTTT
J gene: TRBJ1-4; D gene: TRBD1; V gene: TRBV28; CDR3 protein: CASSGAGNRGNEKLFF; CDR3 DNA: TGTGCCAGCAGTGGTGCAGGGAACAGGGGTAATGAAAAACTGTTTTTT
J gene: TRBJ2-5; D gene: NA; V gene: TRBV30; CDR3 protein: CAWSPLGGGEGETQYF; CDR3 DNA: TGTGCCTGGAGTCCACTGGGGGGCGGGGAGGGAGAGACCCAGTACTTC
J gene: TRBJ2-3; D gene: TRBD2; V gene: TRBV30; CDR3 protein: CAWSVTSGTADTQYF; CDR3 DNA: TGTGCCTGGAGTGTGACTAGCGGGACGGCAGATACGCAGTATTTT